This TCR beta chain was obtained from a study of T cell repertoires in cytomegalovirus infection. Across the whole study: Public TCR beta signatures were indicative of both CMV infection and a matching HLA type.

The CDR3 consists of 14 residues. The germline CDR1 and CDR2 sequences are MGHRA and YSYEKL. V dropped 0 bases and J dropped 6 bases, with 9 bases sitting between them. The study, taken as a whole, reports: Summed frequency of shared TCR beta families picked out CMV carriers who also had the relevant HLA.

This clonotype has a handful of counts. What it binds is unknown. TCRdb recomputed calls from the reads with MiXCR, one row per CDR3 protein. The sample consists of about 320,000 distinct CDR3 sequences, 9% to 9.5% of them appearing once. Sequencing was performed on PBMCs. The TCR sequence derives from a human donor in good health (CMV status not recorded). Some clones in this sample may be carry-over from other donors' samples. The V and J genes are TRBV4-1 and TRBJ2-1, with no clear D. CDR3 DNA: TGCGCCAGCAGCCAAGATTACGGGCCCAATGAGCAGTTCTTC. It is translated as CASSQDYGPNEQFF.